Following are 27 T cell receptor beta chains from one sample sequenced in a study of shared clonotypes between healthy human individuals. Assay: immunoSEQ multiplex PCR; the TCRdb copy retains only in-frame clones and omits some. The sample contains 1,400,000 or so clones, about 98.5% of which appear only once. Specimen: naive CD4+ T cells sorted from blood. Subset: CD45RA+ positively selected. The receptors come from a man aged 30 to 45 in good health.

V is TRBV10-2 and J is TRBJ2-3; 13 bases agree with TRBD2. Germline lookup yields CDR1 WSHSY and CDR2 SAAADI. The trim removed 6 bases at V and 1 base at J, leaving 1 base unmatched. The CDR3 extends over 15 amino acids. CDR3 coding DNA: TGCGCCAGCAGGGGACTAGCGGGACGCACAGATACGCAGTATTTT. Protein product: CASRGLAGRTDTQYF.

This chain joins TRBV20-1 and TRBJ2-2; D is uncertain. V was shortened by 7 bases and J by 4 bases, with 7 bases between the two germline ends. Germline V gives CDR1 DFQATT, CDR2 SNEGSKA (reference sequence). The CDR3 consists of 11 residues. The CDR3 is CSVHGTGELFF. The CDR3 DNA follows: TGCAGTGTGCACGGCACCGGGGAGCTGTTTTTT.

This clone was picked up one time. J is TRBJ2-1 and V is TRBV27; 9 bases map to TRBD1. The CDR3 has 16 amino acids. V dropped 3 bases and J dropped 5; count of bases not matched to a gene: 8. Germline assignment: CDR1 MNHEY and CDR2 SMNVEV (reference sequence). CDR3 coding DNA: TGTGCCAGCAGTTTTCCAGGGACAGGGATGAACAATGAGCAGTTCTTC. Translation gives CASSFPGTGMNNEQFF.

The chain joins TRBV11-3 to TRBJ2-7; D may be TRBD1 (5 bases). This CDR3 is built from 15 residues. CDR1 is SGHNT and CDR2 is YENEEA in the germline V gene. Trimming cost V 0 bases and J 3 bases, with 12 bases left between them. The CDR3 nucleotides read TGTGCCAGCAGCTTAGACGAAGAAGGGGACTACGAGCAGTACTTC. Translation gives CASSLDEEGDYEQYF.

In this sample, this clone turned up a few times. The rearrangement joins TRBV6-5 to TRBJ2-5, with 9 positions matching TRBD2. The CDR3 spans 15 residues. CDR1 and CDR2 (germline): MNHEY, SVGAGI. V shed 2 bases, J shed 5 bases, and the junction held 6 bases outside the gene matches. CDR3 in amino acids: CASSYIAGGAETQYF. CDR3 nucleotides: TGTGCCAGCAGTTACATTGCGGGGGGGGCGGAGACCCAGTACTTC.

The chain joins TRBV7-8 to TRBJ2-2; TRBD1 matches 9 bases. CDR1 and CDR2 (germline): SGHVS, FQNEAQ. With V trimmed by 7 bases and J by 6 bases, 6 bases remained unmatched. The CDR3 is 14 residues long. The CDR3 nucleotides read TGTGCCAGCAACCGGGACAGGGTACCCGGGGAGCTGTTTTTT. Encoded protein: CASNRDRVPGELFF.

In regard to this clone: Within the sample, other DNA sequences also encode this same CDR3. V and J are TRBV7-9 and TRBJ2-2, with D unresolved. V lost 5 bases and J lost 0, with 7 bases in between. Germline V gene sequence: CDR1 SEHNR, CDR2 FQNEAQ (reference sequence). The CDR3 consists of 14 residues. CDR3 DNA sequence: TGTGCCAGCAGCCTCGGAACGAACACCGGGGAGCTGTTTTTT. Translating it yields CASSLGTNTGELFF.

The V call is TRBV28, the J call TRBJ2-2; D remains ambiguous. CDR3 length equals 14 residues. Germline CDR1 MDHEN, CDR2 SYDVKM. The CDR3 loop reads CAARRLLNTGELFF. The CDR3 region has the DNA TGTGCGGCCCGCCGTCTGTTAAACACCGGGGAGCTGTTTTTT.

The DNA of the CDR3 is TGCGCCAGCAGCTTGGTACCAGCCCGCCCGCCGGAGCTGTTTTTT. It translates to CASSLVPARPPELFF. This sequence joins TRBV5-1 and TRBJ2-2, with D uncertain. Trimming took 0 bases from V and 10 from J, leaving 16 bases between them. CDR1 is SGHRS and CDR2 is YFSETQ in the germline V gene. The CDR3 has 15 amino acids.

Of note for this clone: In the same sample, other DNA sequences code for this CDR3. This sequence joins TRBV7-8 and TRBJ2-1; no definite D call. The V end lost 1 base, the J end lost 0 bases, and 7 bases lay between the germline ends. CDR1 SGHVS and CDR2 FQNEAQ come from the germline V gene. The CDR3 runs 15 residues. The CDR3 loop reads CASSLVGGSYNEQFF. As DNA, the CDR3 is TGTGCCAGCAGCTTAGTCGGCGGCTCCTACAATGAGCAGTTCTTC.

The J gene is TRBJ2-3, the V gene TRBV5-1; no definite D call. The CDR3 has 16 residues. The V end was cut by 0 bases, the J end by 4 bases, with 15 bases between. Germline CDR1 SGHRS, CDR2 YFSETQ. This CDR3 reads CASSLAGSTRADTQYF. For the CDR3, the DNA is TGCGCCAGCAGCTTGGCCGGCAGTACCCGCGCAGATACGCAGTATTTT.

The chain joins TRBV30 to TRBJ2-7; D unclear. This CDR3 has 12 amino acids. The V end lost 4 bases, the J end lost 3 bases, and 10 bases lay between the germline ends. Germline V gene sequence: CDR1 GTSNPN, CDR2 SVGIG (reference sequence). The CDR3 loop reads CAWTADNYEQYF. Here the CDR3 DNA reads TGTGCCTGGACAGCCGATAACTACGAGCAGTACTTC.

In DNA, the CDR3 is TGTGCCAGCAGCACTACTAGCGGGGGCTACAATGAGCAGTTCTTC. Translated: CASSTTSGGYNEQFF. This rearrangement joins TRBV7-6 to TRBJ2-1; 11 positions agree with TRBD2. Germline assignment: CDR1 SGHVS and CDR2 FNYEAQ. The CDR3 is 15 amino acids. V lost 5 bases and J lost 3; bases outside the gene matches: 3.

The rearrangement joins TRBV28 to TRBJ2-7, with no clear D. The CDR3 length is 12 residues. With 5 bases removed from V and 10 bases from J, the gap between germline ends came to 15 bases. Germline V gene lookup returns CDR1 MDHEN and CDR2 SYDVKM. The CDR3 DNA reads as TGTGCCAGCAGTCTCAGATCAGTACTACAGTACTTC. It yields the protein CASSLRSVLQYF.

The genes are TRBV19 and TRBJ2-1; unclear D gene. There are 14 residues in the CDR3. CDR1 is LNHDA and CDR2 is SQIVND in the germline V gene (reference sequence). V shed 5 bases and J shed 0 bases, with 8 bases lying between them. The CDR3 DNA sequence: TGTGCCAGTAGTTACCAAAGCTCCTACAATGAGCAGTTCTTC. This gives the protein CASSYQSSYNEQFF.

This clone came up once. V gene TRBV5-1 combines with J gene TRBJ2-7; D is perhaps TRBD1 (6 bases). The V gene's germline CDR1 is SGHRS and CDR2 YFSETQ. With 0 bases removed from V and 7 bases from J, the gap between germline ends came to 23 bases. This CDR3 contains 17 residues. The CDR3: CASSLGQGSSQFTEQYF. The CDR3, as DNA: TGCGCCAGCAGCTTGGGGCAGGGGTCCAGCCAATTTACGGAGCAGTACTTC.

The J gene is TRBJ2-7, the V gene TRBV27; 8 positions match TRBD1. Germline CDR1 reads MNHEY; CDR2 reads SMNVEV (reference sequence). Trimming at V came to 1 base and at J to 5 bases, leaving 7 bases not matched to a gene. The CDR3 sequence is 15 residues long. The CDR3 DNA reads TGTGCCAGCAGTTTATATTGGGACAGGCGACACGAGCAGTACTTC. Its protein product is CASSLYWDRRHEQYF.

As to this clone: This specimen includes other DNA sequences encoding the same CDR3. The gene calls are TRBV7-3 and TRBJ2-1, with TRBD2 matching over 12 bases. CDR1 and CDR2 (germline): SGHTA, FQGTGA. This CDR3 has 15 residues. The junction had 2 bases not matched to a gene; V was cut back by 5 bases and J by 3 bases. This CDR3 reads CASSLGLAGYNEQFF. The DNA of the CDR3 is TGTGCCAGCAGCCTGGGACTAGCGGGCTACAATGAGCAGTTCTTC.

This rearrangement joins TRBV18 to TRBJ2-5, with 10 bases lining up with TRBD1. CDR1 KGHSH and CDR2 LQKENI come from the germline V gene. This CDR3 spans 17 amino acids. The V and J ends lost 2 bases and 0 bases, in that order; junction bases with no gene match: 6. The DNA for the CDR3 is TGTGCCAGCTCACCAAGGAAGGGACAGGGGAACCAAGAGACCCAGTACTTC. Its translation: CASSPRKGQGNQETQYF. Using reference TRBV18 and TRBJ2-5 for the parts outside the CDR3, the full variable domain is NAGVMQNPRHLVRRRGQEARLRCSPMKGHSHVYWYRQLPEEGLKFMVYLQKENIIDESGMPKERFSAEFPKEGPSILRIQQVVRGDSAAYFCASSPRKGQGNQETQYFGPGTRLLVL.

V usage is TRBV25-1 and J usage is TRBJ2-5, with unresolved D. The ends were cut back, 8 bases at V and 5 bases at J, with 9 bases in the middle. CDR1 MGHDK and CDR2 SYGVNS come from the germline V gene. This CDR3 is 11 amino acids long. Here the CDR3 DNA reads TGTGCCAGCGGTTTTAGGGAGACCCAGTACTTC. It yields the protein CASGFRETQYF. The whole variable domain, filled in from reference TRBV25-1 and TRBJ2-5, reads EADIYQTPRYLVIGTGKKITLECSQTMGHDKMYWYQQDPGMELHLIHYSYGVNSTEKGDLSSESTVSRIRTEHFPLTLESARPSHTSQYLCASGFRETQYFGPGTRLLVL.

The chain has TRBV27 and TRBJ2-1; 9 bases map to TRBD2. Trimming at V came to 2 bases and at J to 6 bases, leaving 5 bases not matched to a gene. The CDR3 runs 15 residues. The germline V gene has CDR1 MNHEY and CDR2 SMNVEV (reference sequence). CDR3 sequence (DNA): TGTGCCAGCAGTTTAAGACTAGCGGAGGTCAATGAGCAGTTCTTC. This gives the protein CASSLRLAEVNEQFF.

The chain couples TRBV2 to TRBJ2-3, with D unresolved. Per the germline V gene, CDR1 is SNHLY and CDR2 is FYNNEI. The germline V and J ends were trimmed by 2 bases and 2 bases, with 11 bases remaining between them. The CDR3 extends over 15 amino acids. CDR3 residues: CASSERAGDTDTQYF. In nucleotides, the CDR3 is TGTGCCAGCAGTGAAAGGGCTGGGGACACAGATACGCAGTATTTT. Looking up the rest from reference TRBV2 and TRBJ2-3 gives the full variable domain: EPEVTQTPSHQVTQMGQEVILRCVPISNHLYFYWYRQILGQKVEFLVSFYNNEISEKSEIFDDQFSVERPDGSNFTLKIRSTKLEDSAMYFCASSERAGDTDTQYFGPGTRLTVL.

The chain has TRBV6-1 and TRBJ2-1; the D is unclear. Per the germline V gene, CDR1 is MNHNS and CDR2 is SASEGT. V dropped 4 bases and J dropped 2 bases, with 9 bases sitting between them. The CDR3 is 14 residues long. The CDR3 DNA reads TGTGCCAGCAGTGTAATTCAGACCTACAATGAGCAGTTCTTC. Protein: CASSVIQTYNEQFF.

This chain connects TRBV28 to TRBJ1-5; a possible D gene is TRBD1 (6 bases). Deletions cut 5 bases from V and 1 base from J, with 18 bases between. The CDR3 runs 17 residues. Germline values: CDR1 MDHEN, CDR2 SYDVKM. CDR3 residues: CASSPRGLRRSNQPQHF. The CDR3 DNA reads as TGTGCCAGCAGTCCCCGGGGGCTAAGGAGGAGCAATCAGCCCCAGCATTTT.

CDR3 bases: TGTGCCAGTAGTATAAACAGGAGTAATCAGCCCCAGCATTTT. Protein product: CASSINRSNQPQHF. The chain employs TRBV19 and TRBJ1-5, with D perhaps TRBD1 (5 bases). This CDR3 has 14 residues. Trimming removed 2 bases from V and 4 bases from J, with 9 bases in between. CDR1 and CDR2 (germline): LNHDA, SQIVND (reference sequence).

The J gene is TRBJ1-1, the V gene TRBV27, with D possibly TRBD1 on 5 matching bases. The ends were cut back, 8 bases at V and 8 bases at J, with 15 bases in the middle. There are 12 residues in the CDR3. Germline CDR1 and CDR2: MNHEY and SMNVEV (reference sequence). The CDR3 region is CASPRGASEAFF. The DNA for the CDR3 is TGTGCCAGCCCTCGAGGGGCTTCCGAAGCTTTCTTT.

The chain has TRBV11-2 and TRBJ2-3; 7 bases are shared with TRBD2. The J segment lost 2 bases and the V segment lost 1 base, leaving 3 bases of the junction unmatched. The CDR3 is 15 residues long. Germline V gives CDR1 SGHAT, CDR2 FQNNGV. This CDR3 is CASSLVGLPTDTQYF. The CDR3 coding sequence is TGTGCCAGCAGCTTAGTGGGACTACCCACAGATACGCAGTATTTT. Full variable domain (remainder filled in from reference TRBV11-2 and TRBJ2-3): EAGVAQSPRYKIIEKRQSVAFWCNPISGHATLYWYQQILGQGPKLLIQFQNNGVVDDSQLPKDRFSAERLKGVDSTLKIQPAKLEDSAVYLCASSLVGLPTDTQYFGPGTRLTVL.